This T cell receptor beta chain was identified during a study of blood T cell repertoires in COVID-19. Study-wide background: Sites in the United States, Italy and Spain provided acute and convalescent COVID-19 samples. In each case, the material was cDNA or gDNA derived from T cells, B-cell-depleted T cells, or PBMCs.

The CDR3 has 12 residues. CDR1 is MGHRA and CDR2 is YSYEKL in the germline V gene. V dropped 3 bases and J dropped 2 bases, with 4 bases sitting between them. As processed by the authors: Estimates of nucleated cell counts were drawn from the amplification of reference gene primers. Repertoires were generated with immunoSEQ multiplex PCR, while TCRdb's copy carries only in-frame clones and drops some. Clonal size and the V and J genes are those of that table, whereas D and trimming came from the DNA. Of around 200,000 clones listed, approximately 90% are singletons. This sequence joins TRBV4-1 and TRBJ1-1; no clear D. The receptor comes from a man between 18 and 35 years old with active or convalescent COVID-19. Sequencing was carried out using peripheral blood. The CDR3 sequence is CASSQANTEAFF. In DNA, the CDR3 is TGCGCCAGCAGCCAGGCTAACACTGAAGCTTTCTTT.